The present TCR beta chain was sequenced within a study of response to subunit inactivated influenza vaccine. Findings of the study overall: Authors suggested each seasonal influenza vaccination recruits few new T cells.

TCRdb redid the calling of the RT-PCR reads with MiXCR, one entry per CDR3 protein. The sample has fewer than 200,000 distinct CDR3 sequences; about 9.3% are singletons. Germline V gene data show CDR1 as SGHAT and CDR2 as FQNNGV. This CDR3 is 15 amino acids long. V was shortened by 4 bases and J by 0 bases, with 12 bases between the two germline ends. This clonotype was counted a few times. Its antigen is still unknown. The sample here was non-naive T cells sorted from PBMCs, taken on the day of vaccination. This TCR came from a man between 45 and 60 years old who received an inactivated influenza vaccine. V usage is TRBV11-2 and J usage is TRBJ1-1, with D unresolved. CDR3 sequence reads: CASSSGWALNTEAFF. DNA of the CDR3: TGTGCCAGCAGCTCAGGTTGGGCCCTGAACACTGAAGCTTTCTTT.